One and the same sample provided the 32 T cell receptor beta chains below, sequenced in a study of T cell responses to AZD1222 COVID-19 vaccine. Produced via immunoSEQ multiplex PCR; TCRdb's table is partial and in-frame only. The repertoire has 90,000 to 120,000 clones, 89% of them found once; the top ten carry 6.6%. Source: peripheral blood, taken on day 0 of AZD1222 vaccination. The origin of the receptors is an adult in good health.

The J gene is TRBJ2-5, the V gene TRBV5-1; D possibly corresponds to TRBD1 (6 bases). Germline loops: CDR1 SGHRS, CDR2 YFSETQ. The ends were cut back, 8 bases at V and 1 base at J, with 9 bases in the middle. This CDR3 is built from 12 residues. The CDR3 DNA reads as TGCGCCAGTTCGACAGGCCAAGAGACCCAGTACTTC. Protein product: CASSTGQETQYF.

The rearrangement links TRBV6-5 to TRBJ1-4; TRBD1 aligns across 7 bases. Germline CDR1 and CDR2: MNHEY and SVGAGI. Trimming cost V 6 bases and J 5 bases; bases outside gene matches: 6. This CDR3 region has 14 residues. The CDR3 reads CASRSGGSNEKLFF. The CDR3 region has the DNA TGTGCCAGCAGATCAGGGGGTTCGAATGAAAAACTGTTTTTT.

The CDR3 DNA sequence: TGCAGCGTTGGGACCTATAATTCACCCCTCCACTTT. Translation gives CSVGTYNSPLHF. The rearrangement links TRBV29-1 to TRBJ1-6; D uncertain. Germline CDR1 and CDR2: SQVTM and ANQGSEA. Trimming removed 4 bases from V and 2 bases from J, with 3 bases in between. This CDR3 comprises 12 residues.

The chain uses TRBV6-5 and TRBJ1-3; D is possibly TRBD1 (5 bases). Germline lookup yields CDR1 MNHEY and CDR2 SVGAGI. The V gene lost 0 bases and the J gene lost 4 bases, with 10 bases spanning the gap. The CDR3 loop spans 15 amino acids. As DNA, the CDR3 is TGTGCCAGCAGTTACTCTCTTCGGGGCGGAAACACCATATATTTT. Amino acid sequence: CASSYSLRGGNTIYF.

V is TRBV3-1 (or the pseudogene TRBV3-2) and J is TRBJ1-1; D not resolved. The CDR3 consists of 14 residues. V lost 0 bases, J lost 1 base, and 6 bases lay in between. The germline V gene has CDR1 LGHDT and CDR2 YNNKEL (reference sequence). CDR3 protein: CASSQDLKNTEAFF. The CDR3 DNA sequence: TGTGCCAGCAGCCAAGATCTAAAGAACACTGAAGCTTTCTTT.

The V and J genes are TRBV28 and TRBJ2-5; D ambiguous. Germline values: CDR1 MDHEN, CDR2 SYDVKM. The CDR3 runs 12 residues. V lost 4 bases, J lost 4 bases, and 7 bases lay in between. The CDR3 loop is CASSSAGETQYF. DNA of the CDR3: TGTGCCAGCAGTTCCGCCGGAGAGACCCAGTACTTC. Complete variable domain (other parts from reference TRBV28 and TRBJ2-5): DVKVTQSSRYLVKRTGEKVFLECVQDMDHENMFWYRQDPGLGLRLIYFSYDVKMKEKGDIPEGYSVSREKKERFSLILESASTNQTSMYLCASSSAGETQYFGPGTRLLVL.

The chain employs TRBV6-5 and TRBJ1-3, with D maybe TRBD1 (5 bases). Germline V CDR1 and CDR2: MNHEY, SVGAGI. V shed 6 bases and J shed 5 bases, with 11 bases lying between them. The CDR3 spans 13 residues. The CDR3 DNA is TGTGCCAGCAGGTTGACAGATAGAAACACCATATATTTT. Amino acid sequence: CASRLTDRNTIYF.

The V and J genes are TRBV19 and TRBJ2-4, with D unresolved. The CDR3 contains 14 residues. Per germline, CDR1 LNHDA and CDR2 SQIVND (reference sequence). V gave up 3 bases and J gave up 5 bases, with 11 bases separating them. The CDR3 DNA reads TGTGCCAGTAGTATGTCAGGAGACGAAAACATTCAGTACTTC. Its protein is CASSMSGDENIQYF.

The rearrangement uses TRBV28 and TRBJ1-6, with TRBD1 matching 7 bases. The CDR3 consists of 15 residues. V dropped 7 bases and J dropped 10; count of bases not matched to a gene: 13. Germline-derived CDR1 and CDR2 are MDHEN and SYDVKM. The CDR3 DNA follows: TGTGCCAGCACCGCCGAAACAGGGGTAGGGTCACCCCTCCACTTT. Its protein is CASTAETGVGSPLHF.

The chain couples TRBV5-8 to TRBJ2-2; D remains unclear. This CDR3 comprises 12 residues. Trimming shortened V by 3 bases and J by 7 bases, and 7 bases separated the two germline ends. Germline V CDR1 and CDR2: SGHTS, YDEGEE. The CDR3 nucleotides read TGTGCCAGCAGCTCATCGTACGGGGAGCTGTTTTTT. Protein: CASSSSYGELFF.

V is TRBV5-4 and J is TRBJ1-4, with D possibly matching TRBD1 (6 bases). CDR1 is SGHNT and CDR2 is YYREEE in the germline V gene (reference sequence). Trimming left V 5 bases short and J 4 bases short, with 15 bases between. The CDR3 spans 15 residues. CDR3 amino acids: CASRGGEGNNEKLFF. The CDR3, as DNA: TGTGCCAGCAGGGGGGGCGAGGGTAATAATGAAAAACTGTTTTTT.

The rearrangement links TRBV21-1 to TRBJ2-1. TRBV21-1 is a pseudogene locus. This CDR3 has 15 residues. The CDR3 region is CASSPRINSDNEQFF. The DNA for the CDR3 is TGTGCCAGCAGCCCTCGGATTAATTCAGACAATGAGCAGTTCTTC.

V usage is TRBV11-3 and J usage is TRBJ1-4; tentative D call: TRBD1 (5 bases). This CDR3 is 13 amino acids long. Between the trimmed V and J ends, which lost 5 bases and 11 bases, there was a span of 15 bases. Germline V gene sequence: CDR1 SGHNT, CDR2 YENEEA. The CDR3 region has the DNA TGTGCCAGCAGCCGAGACAGTGAGAGGAAACTGTTTTTT. It specifies CASSRDSERKLFF.

This clone was seen a handful of times. The gene calls are TRBV28 and TRBJ1-5; D call uncertain. V lost 1 base, J lost 3 bases, and 34 bases lay in between. This CDR3 comprises 23 residues. CDR1 and CDR2 (germline): MDHEN, SYDVKM. The CDR3 nucleotides read TGTGCCAGCAGTTTATCCCTTTCTTGGTGGGCGTCTGGCGGGGAAGACCTCAATCAGCCCCAGCATTTT. Translated: CASSLSLSWWASGGEDLNQPQHF. Full variable domain (missing parts from reference TRBV28 and TRBJ1-5): DVKVTQSSRYLVKRTGEKVFLECVQDMDHENMFWYRQDPGLGLRLIYFSYDVKMKEKGDIPEGYSVSREKKERFSLILESASTNQTSMYLCASSLSLSWWASGGEDLNQPQHFGDGTRLSIL.

The chain couples TRBV19 to TRBJ2-2; no clear D gene. Trimming cost V 7 bases and J 0 bases, with 12 bases left between them. This CDR3 comprises 15 residues. The germline CDR1 and CDR2 sequences are LNHDA and SQIVND (reference sequence). CDR3 bases: TGTGCCAGTAACAACCGTTGGGCGAACACCGGGGAGCTGTTTTTT. Translation gives CASNNRWANTGELFF.

The chain couples TRBV6-1 to TRBJ1-2; unclear D gene. Looked up from germline, CDR1 is MNHNS and CDR2 is SASEGT. This CDR3 is 13 amino acids long. The V end lost 3 bases, the J end lost 2 bases, and 7 bases lay between the germline ends. CDR3 residues: CASSDAVNYGYTF. Here the CDR3 DNA reads TGTGCCAGCAGTGACGCAGTAAACTATGGCTACACCTTC.

This clone was counted only a few times. V and J are TRBV21-1 and TRBJ2-7; TRBD2 is taken as the D call from the table, unchecked against the DNA. TRBV21-1 is noted as a pseudogene. The CDR3 length is 19 residues. As DNA, the CDR3 is TGTGCCAGCAGCAAAAGTGGCCCAGCGACTAGCGGGAGCTCCTACGAGCAGTACTTC. This codes for CASSKSGPATSGSSYEQYF.

This clone was found once. The chain links TRBV13 to TRBJ1-4; weak D call: TRBD1 (5 bases). The length of the CDR3 is 18 residues. Trimming took off 3 bases at V and 6 bases at J, with 23 bases between the two ends. The germline CDR1 and CDR2 sequences are PRHDT and FYEKMQ (reference sequence). The CDR3 here is CASSLYNGQGSPDEKLFF. CDR3 DNA: TGTGCCAGCAGCTTGTATAACGGGCAGGGCTCCCCAGATGAAAAACTGTTTTTT. The full variable domain, its missing parts supplied by reference TRBV13 and TRBJ1-4, is AAGVIQSPRHLIKEKRETATLKCYPIPRHDTVYWYQQGPGQDPQFLISFYEKMQSDKGSIPDRFSAQQFSDYHSELNMSSLELGDSALYFCASSLYNGQGSPDEKLFFGSGTQLSVL.

The chain recombines TRBV18 with TRBJ2-7, with 10 bases fitting TRBD1. V lost 9 bases and J lost 0; bases outside the gene matches: 8. The CDR3 is made up of 15 amino acids. Germline lookup yields CDR1 KGHSH and CDR2 LQKENI. CDR3 bases: TGTGCCAGTAAGTCTGGGACAGGGGTCTCCTACGAGCAGTACTTC. Translation gives CASKSGTGVSYEQYF.

The chain carries TRBV7-3 and TRBJ2-1; TRBD1 matches 9 bases. The CDR3 is 15 amino acids. Germline V lookup: CDR1 SGHTA, CDR2 FQGTGA. Trimming removed 5 bases from V and 3 bases from J; junction bases left unmatched: 5. DNA of the CDR3: TGTGCCAGCAGCCCACTGACAGGGGGCTACAATGAGCAGTTCTTC. Encoded protein: CASSPLTGGYNEQFF. Complete variable domain (other parts from reference TRBV7-3 and TRBJ2-1): GAGVSQTPSNKVTEKGKYVELRCDPISGHTALYWYRQSLGQGPEFLIYFQGTGAADDSGLPNDRFFAVRPEGSVSTLKIQRTERGDSAVYLCASSPLTGGYNEQFFGPGTRLTVL.

The sample holds one count of this clone. The V and J genes are TRBV19 and TRBJ2-2, with TRBD1 as a possible D gene (7 bases). V lost 6 bases and J lost 7, with 21 bases in between. Per germline, CDR1 LNHDA and CDR2 SQIVND (reference sequence). The length of the CDR3 is 16 residues. CDR3 coding DNA: TGTGCCAGTAGGACCGCTCAGGGGGGCCCGAACGGGGAGCTGTTTTTT. Its protein is CASRTAQGGPNGELFF.

The chain uses TRBV7-9 and TRBJ1-2, with 10 bases aligning to TRBD1. V was pared by 4 bases and J by 1 base, with 9 bases of the junction left unmatched. Germline values: CDR1 SEHNR, CDR2 FQNEAQ (reference sequence). This CDR3 comprises 17 residues. The CDR3 sequence: CASSSSRDRGVNYGYTF. CDR3 DNA: TGTGCCAGCAGCTCGTCCCGGGACAGGGGTGTTAACTATGGCTACACCTTC. The full variable domain, completed using reference TRBV7-9 and TRBJ1-2, is DTGVSQNPRHKITKRGQNVTFRCDPISEHNRLYWYRQTLGQGPEFLTYFQNEAQLEKSRLLSDRFSAERPKGSFSTLEIQRTEQGDSAMYLCASSSSRDRGVNYGYTFGSGTRLTVV.

This rearrangement joins TRBV19 to TRBJ2-1; the D gene is possibly TRBD2 (6 bases). V gave up 4 bases and J gave up 5 bases, with 9 bases separating them. The CDR3 length is 13 residues. In germline, CDR1 is LNHDA, CDR2 SQIVND (reference sequence). Here the CDR3 DNA reads TGTGCCAGTAGTAGGGACTCTGACAATGAGCAGTTCTTC. Translating it yields CASSRDSDNEQFF.

Here the CDR3 reads CASSPETDYEQYF. DNA of the CDR3: TGCGCCAGCAGCCCTGAGACAGACTACGAGCAGTACTTC. The chain combines TRBV5-1 with TRBJ2-7, with a possible D match to TRBD1 (5 bases). The CDR3 extends over 13 amino acids. V was cut by 4 bases and J by 3 bases, with 11 bases left in between. Per germline, CDR1 SGHRS and CDR2 YFSETQ.

The CDR3 here is CASSLEVGSSYGYTF. CDR3 nucleotide sequence: TGTGCCAGCAGCTTAGAAGTAGGCAGTTCCTATGGCTACACCTTC. The gene calls are TRBV7-9 and TRBJ1-2; D not certain. CDR1 is SEHNR and CDR2 is FQNEAQ in the germline V gene (reference sequence). CDR3 length: 15 amino acids. V was cut by 1 base and J by 4 bases, with 13 bases left in between.

The chain is built from TRBV18 and TRBJ2-1; TRBD2 matches 16 bases. The CDR3 totals 16 residues. With 2 bases clipped from V and 7 bases from J, the junction kept 2 bases outside the gene matches. Germline V gene data show CDR1 as KGHSH and CDR2 as LQKENI. CDR3 amino acids: CASSPGTSGRDNEQFF. For the CDR3, the DNA is TGTGCCAGCTCACCAGGGACTAGCGGGAGGGATAATGAGCAGTTCTTC.

The chain uses TRBV9 and TRBJ1-2, with D perhaps matching TRBD1 (5 bases). Trimming removed 4 bases at V and 8 bases at J, with 15 bases between. This CDR3 spans 13 amino acids. CDR1 and CDR2 (germline): SGDLS, YYNGEE. In DNA, the CDR3 is TGTGCCAGCAGCCCATCCTCAGGGACCGGCTACACCTTC. It encodes CASSPSSGTGYTF. Full variable domain (remainder filled in from reference TRBV9 and TRBJ1-2): DSGVTQTPKHLITATGQRVTLRCSPRSGDLSVYWYQQSLDQGLQFLIQYYNGEERAKGNILERFSAQQFPDLHSELNLSSLELGDSALYFCASSPSSGTGYTFGSGTRLTVV.

The chain uses TRBV7-8 and TRBJ1-4; D is unresolved. Per the germline V gene, CDR1 is SGHVS and CDR2 is FQNEAQ. V was clipped by 7 bases and J by 4 bases, with 16 bases between them. This CDR3 contains 15 residues. The CDR3 coding sequence is TGTGCCAGCAACCCATCGGGAGGGTTTAATGAAAAACTGTTTTTT. Translation gives CASNPSGGFNEKLFF.

The chain joins TRBV24-1 to TRBJ1-2; the D is unclear. V gave up 2 bases and J gave up 6 bases, with 15 bases separating them. From germline, CDR1 is KGHDR and CDR2 SFDVKD. The CDR3 runs to 15 residues. The CDR3 reads CATSDSGRVYDGYTF. The CDR3 coding sequence is TGTGCCACCAGTGATTCGGGGAGAGTCTACGATGGCTACACCTTC.

The V and J genes are TRBV10-3 and TRBJ2-7, with a possible D match to TRBD1 (7 bases). CDR3 length: 14 residues. The germline V gene encodes CDR1 ENHRY and CDR2 SYGVKD. The germline V and J ends were trimmed by 3 bases and 6 bases, with 15 bases remaining between them. DNA of the CDR3: TGTGCCATCAGTGATTCGGGAGACAGGGCCGAGCAGTACTTC. It is translated as CAISDSGDRAEQYF.

This clone was seen a single time. The rearrangement links TRBV30 to TRBJ1-5, with D uncertain. The V gene's germline CDR1 is GTSNPN and CDR2 SVGIG (reference sequence). V dropped 0 bases and J dropped 3 bases, with 6 bases sitting between them. This CDR3 contains 13 residues. CDR3 residues: CAWSVRFNQPQHF. CDR3 in DNA: TGTGCCTGGAGTGTTCGGTTCAATCAGCCCCAGCATTTT.

The chain links TRBV4-2 to TRBJ2-1; 7 bases line up with TRBD2. This CDR3 has 18 residues. Unmatched junction bases numbered 13, after V lost 1 base and J lost 4 bases. CDR1 and CDR2 from the germline V gene are LGHNA and YNFKEQ. The CDR3 DNA follows: TGTGCCAGCAGCCAAGTCTCGAGCGGGACCCTCGGGTACAATGAGCAGTTCTTC. As protein: CASSQVSSGTLGYNEQFF.